This T cell receptor beta chain appears in the sequencing data of a study of OX40 agonist ivuxolimab in advanced cancers. A note on the overall study: Ivuxolimab, which targeted the costimulatory receptor OX40 (CD134), was an agonistic, fully human IgG2 monoclonal antibody. Intravenous ivuxolimab was administered to patients every 2 weeks at six dose levels: 0.01, 0.1, 0.3, 1.5, 3 and 10 mg/kg. Of the approximately 50 dose-escalation patients, hepatocellular carcinoma was present in about 20, melanoma in roughly 15, renal cell carcinoma in 9 and head and neck cancer in 9. A male proportion of nearly 85% and a mean age of about 60 years, ranging from 23 to 79, were recorded for the dose-escalation cohort. Prior anti-PD-1, anti-PD-L1 or anti-CTLA-4 therapy was permitted, and 40% of dose-escalation patients had received checkpoint inhibitors. Three dose-escalation patients achieved partial responses, one with hepatocellular carcinoma and two with cutaneous melanoma. Peripheral TCRbeta sequencing aimed to test whether ivuxolimab altered TCR sequence diversity and caused clonal T-cell expansion. The monotherapy dose-escalation portion (N ≈ 57 patients) of the phase I ivuxolimab trial is reported in the paper. What the work shows at the level of the full study, not this receptor alone: The antigen specificity of the peripheral T cells that underwent clonal expansion was not determined. On average, CD8+ T cells showed more expanded clones than CD4+ T cells after ivuxolimab. In the 0.1-3.0 mg/kg groups, partial responders had among the lowest normalized peripheral clonal expansion, particularly in CD8+ T cells. At doses of 0.1 to 3.0 mg/kg, clonal expansion of both CD4+ and CD8+ blood T cells was observed from baseline to week 6. Low levels of normalized T-cell clonal expansion were also seen in some patients who did not respond.

The trial excluded patients who had a history of autoimmune disease or were on systemic immunosuppression. In every dose cohort, peripheral blood was drawn for TCR sequencing at baseline, cycle 4 day 1, and cycle 7 day 1. The samples were drawn from a first-in-human, open-label, multicenter phase I dose-escalation trial of ivuxolimab. The trial enrolled adults with locally advanced or metastatic head and neck squamous cell, hepatocellular, melanoma or renal cell carcinoma. CD4+ and CD8+ T cells were sorted separately from peripheral blood before TCR sequencing. To sequence the TCRbeta CDR3 region, genomic DNA was isolated from the sorted cells. The immunoSEQ Assay was used to sequence the TCRbeta CDR3 regions. TCRdb limited this immuneACCESS table to in-frame rearrangements with V and J called. A share of clones is missing; checked studies link under half to unresolved V genes, and the rest is unexplained. The sample contains some 28,000 clones, 79% of them found a single time. The top ten hold roughly 15% of the sample.

In regard to this clone: Its target antigen remains unknown. One base away there is no much larger clone; base qualities are not given.

The sequence came from an adult with an advanced solid tumor such as melanoma, head and neck, liver or kidney cancer. The sample consisted of CD4+ or CD8+ T cells sorted from blood, taken in a trial of the OX40 agonist ivuxolimab.

The base sequence is TGTGCCACCAGCAGAACGAGTACCTCTGGAAACACCATATATTTT. This gives the protein CATSRTSTSGNTIYF. The chain is encoded by TRBV15 joined to TRBJ1-3; there is no confident call for the D gene. Based on the germline V gene (reference sequence), the CDR1 and CDR2 sequences are LNHNV and YYDKDF. Relative to germline, V is 2 bases shorter and J is 0 bases shorter, with 8 bases between their ends. The CDR3 contains 15 residues, cysteine and phenylalanine counted. The retained sequence is limited to the CDR3, 45 bases, with the frame set at the first base.